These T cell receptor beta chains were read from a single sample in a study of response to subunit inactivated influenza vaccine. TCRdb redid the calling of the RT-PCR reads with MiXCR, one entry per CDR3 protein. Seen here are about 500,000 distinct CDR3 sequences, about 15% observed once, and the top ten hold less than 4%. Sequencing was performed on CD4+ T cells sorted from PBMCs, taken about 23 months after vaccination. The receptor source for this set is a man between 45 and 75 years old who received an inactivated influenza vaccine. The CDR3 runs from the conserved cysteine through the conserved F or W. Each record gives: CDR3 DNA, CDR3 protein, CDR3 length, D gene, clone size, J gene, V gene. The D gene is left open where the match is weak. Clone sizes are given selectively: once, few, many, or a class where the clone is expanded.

CDR3nt: TGTGCCAGCAGTGGGCTTCACACCATATATTTT
CDR3aa: CASSGLHTIYF
len: 11
d_gene: .
abundance: few
j_gene: TRBJ1-3
v_gene: TRBV12-3/TRBV12-4

CDR3nt: TGTGCCAGCAGTTCGGGACAGGGGGCTTTGTACGAGCAGTACTTC
CDR3aa: CASSSGQGALYEQYF
len: 15
d_gene: TRBD1
abundance: few
j_gene: TRBJ2-7
v_gene: TRBV6-5

CDR3nt: TGTGCCAGCAGCCCGAGCGGGCTCACGCAGTATTTT
CDR3aa: CASSPSGLTQYF
len: 12
d_gene: .
abundance: many
j_gene: TRBJ2-3
v_gene: TRBV7-2

CDR3nt: TGTGCCAGTAGTATGATCAGGGACACCGGGGAGCTGTTTTTT
CDR3aa: CASSMIRDTGELFF
len: 14
d_gene: .
abundance: few
j_gene: TRBJ2-2
v_gene: TRBV19

CDR3nt: TGTGCTAGCAGCCCCCGGACAGGGGAGACCGGGGAGCTGTTTTTT
CDR3aa: CASSPRTGETGELFF
len: 15
d_gene: TRBD1
abundance: .
j_gene: TRBJ2-2
v_gene: TRBV7-7

CDR3nt: TGTGCCAGCAGCCCGACTAGCGTTAGCAATGAGCAGTTCTTC
CDR3aa: CASSPTSVSNEQFF
len: 14
d_gene: TRBD2
abundance: few
j_gene: TRBJ2-1
v_gene: TRBV7-8

CDR3nt: TGCGCCAGCAGCACTACAGGGGGCAGAGGTCAGCCCCAGCATTTT
CDR3aa: CASSTTGGRGQPQHF
len: 15
d_gene: TRBD1
abundance: few
j_gene: TRBJ1-5
v_gene: TRBV10-2

CDR3nt: TGCAGCGCCGCCCGGGACAGCTTCTCCTACGAGCAGTACTTC
CDR3aa: CSAARDSFSYEQYF
len: 14
d_gene: TRBD1
abundance: .
j_gene: TRBJ2-7
v_gene: TRBV29-1

CDR3nt: TGTGCCAGCATCACTCGGGCCGGGGCTTTGAACACTGAAGCTTTCTTT
CDR3aa: CASITRAGALNTEAFF
len: 16
d_gene: .
abundance: .
j_gene: TRBJ1-1
v_gene: TRBV6-5

CDR3nt: TGTGCCAGCAGCTTTGGTGGCGGGAGAACAGATACGCAGTATTTT
CDR3aa: CASSFGGGRTDTQYF
len: 15
d_gene: TRBD2
abundance: many
j_gene: TRBJ2-3
v_gene: TRBV7-3

CDR3nt: TGCAGTGCTCTTTGGACAGGGAAAGGAAACACCATATATTTT
CDR3aa: CSALWTGKGNTIYF
len: 14
d_gene: TRBD1
abundance: few
j_gene: TRBJ1-3
v_gene: TRBV20-1

CDR3nt: TGCAGTGCTCCCGGGACGGTGAGCACTGAAGCTTTCTTT
CDR3aa: CSAPGTVSTEAFF
len: 13
d_gene: .
abundance: few
j_gene: TRBJ1-1
v_gene: TRBV20-1

CDR3nt: TGTGCCAGCAAGCTCGGGTCAACTAATGAAAAACTGTTTTTT
CDR3aa: CASKLGSTNEKLFF
len: 14
d_gene: .
abundance: .
j_gene: TRBJ1-4
v_gene: TRBV2

CDR3nt: TGTGCCAGCAGCTTAACGGACAGGGGCAGATACGAGCAGTACTTC
CDR3aa: CASSLTDRGRYEQYF
len: 15
d_gene: TRBD1
abundance: many
j_gene: TRBJ2-7
v_gene: TRBV11-2

CDR3nt: TGCGCCAGCAGCTTGGACAGGGCAAAGACCGGGGAGCTGTTTTTT
CDR3aa: CASSLDRAKTGELFF
len: 15
d_gene: .
abundance: few
j_gene: TRBJ2-2
v_gene: TRBV5-1

CDR3nt: TGTGCCAGCAAGACTAGCGGGAGGGCCTGGGAAAATGAGCAGTTCTTC
CDR3aa: CASKTSGRAWENEQFF
len: 16
d_gene: TRBD2
abundance: .
j_gene: TRBJ2-1
v_gene: TRBV5-6

CDR3nt: TGTGCCAGCAGCTGGCTCGGGGCCGCCGCACATGAGCAGTTCTTC
CDR3aa: CASSWLGAAAHEQFF
len: 15
d_gene: .
abundance: .
j_gene: TRBJ2-1
v_gene: TRBV7-9

CDR3nt: TGTGCCAGCAGCTTAGGTGTCGGGAGGACATACGAGCAGTACTTC
CDR3aa: CASSLGVGRTYEQYF
len: 15
d_gene: TRBD2
abundance: few
j_gene: TRBJ2-7
v_gene: TRBV11-2

CDR3nt: TGCAGTGCAAAGAGAGGGGTCCACGAGCAGTACTTC
CDR3aa: CSAKRGVHEQYF
len: 12
d_gene: .
abundance: few
j_gene: TRBJ2-7
v_gene: TRBV20-1

CDR3nt: TGCAGTGCTAGGGAGGGACGGAACTACGAGCAGTACTTC
CDR3aa: CSAREGRNYEQYF
len: 13
d_gene: .
abundance: few
j_gene: TRBJ2-7
v_gene: TRBV20-1

CDR3nt: TGTGCCAGCAGCTTATCAGCGTCCCTCTCTGGAAACACCATATATTTT
CDR3aa: CASSLSASLSGNTIYF
len: 16
d_gene: .
abundance: .
j_gene: TRBJ1-3
v_gene: TRBV7-2

CDR3nt: TGTGCCAGCAGCCCCTCCGGACTAGTGGCCAATGAGCAGTTCTTC
CDR3aa: CASSPSGLVANEQFF
len: 15
d_gene: TRBD2
abundance: .
j_gene: TRBJ2-1
v_gene: TRBV11-3

CDR3nt: TGTGCCAGCTCGGACGTTGTGAACACTGAAGCTTTCTTT
CDR3aa: CASSDVVNTEAFF
len: 13
d_gene: .
abundance: .
j_gene: TRBJ1-1
v_gene: TRBV18

CDR3nt: TGCAGTGCTAGAGTTGAAACCCAGCAGTACTTC
CDR3aa: CSARVETQQYF
len: 11
d_gene: .
abundance: .
j_gene: TRBJ2-7
v_gene: TRBV20-1

CDR3nt: TGTGCCAGCAGTTCCAGGGCAGATAATTCACCCCTCCACTTT
CDR3aa: CASSSRADNSPLHF
len: 14
d_gene: .
abundance: .
j_gene: TRBJ1-6
v_gene: TRBV12-3/TRBV12-4

CDR3nt: TGTGCCAGCAGTTTAGCGGGGACTAGTTTCAATGAGCAGTTCTTC
CDR3aa: CASSLAGTSFNEQFF
len: 15
d_gene: TRBD2
abundance: .
j_gene: TRBJ2-1
v_gene: TRBV12-3/TRBV12-4

CDR3nt: TGTGCCAGCAGCGAACGACTAGCGGGATCAGAGACCCAGTACTTC
CDR3aa: CASSERLAGSETQYF
len: 15
d_gene: TRBD2
abundance: few
j_gene: TRBJ2-5
v_gene: TRBV7-2

CDR3nt: TGCAGTGCTAGAGATTTCGGGAGGGCCTCGGTCAATGAGCAGTTCTTC
CDR3aa: CSARDFGRASVNEQFF
len: 16
d_gene: TRBD2
abundance: few
j_gene: TRBJ2-1
v_gene: TRBV20-1

CDR3nt: TGTGCCAGCAGACGACTAGCCCAGAGCACAGATACGCAGTATTTT
CDR3aa: CASRRLAQSTDTQYF
len: 15
d_gene: TRBD2
abundance: few
j_gene: TRBJ2-3
v_gene: TRBV12-3/TRBV12-4

CDR3nt: TGTGCCAGCCAACTACACGGGGGAAACACCATATATTTT
CDR3aa: CASQLHGGNTIYF
len: 13
d_gene: .
abundance: .
j_gene: TRBJ1-3
v_gene: TRBV12-3/TRBV12-4

CDR3nt: TGCAGTGTTCCGTCTGGCGGGGGGGCTGAGACCCAGTACTTC
CDR3aa: CSVPSGGGAETQYF
len: 14
d_gene: TRBD2
abundance: few
j_gene: TRBJ2-5
v_gene: TRBV20-1

CDR3nt: TGTGCCTGGAGCCCGACAGGCACTGAAGCTTTCTTT
CDR3aa: CAWSPTGTEAFF
len: 12
d_gene: .
abundance: .
j_gene: TRBJ1-1
v_gene: TRBV30

CDR3nt: TGTGCCACCAGCAGAGGCCCGGGACTAGCGAGCACAGATACGCAGTATTTT
CDR3aa: CATSRGPGLASTDTQYF
len: 17
d_gene: TRBD2
abundance: .
j_gene: TRBJ2-3
v_gene: TRBV15

CDR3nt: TGTGCCAGCAGCCAAGGCGCGGGAGGAGATACGCAGTATTTT
CDR3aa: CASSQGAGGDTQYF
len: 14
d_gene: TRBD2
abundance: .
j_gene: TRBJ2-3
v_gene: TRBV4-2

CDR3nt: TGTGCCAGCAGTAGGGACAGGGGGCGCGAGCAGTTCTTC
CDR3aa: CASSRDRGREQFF
len: 13
d_gene: TRBD1
abundance: few
j_gene: TRBJ2-1
v_gene: TRBV12-3/TRBV12-4

CDR3nt: TGTGCCAGCAGGGACCTAGCTGGGGCCAACGTCCTGACTTTC
CDR3aa: CASRDLAGANVLTF
len: 14
d_gene: .
abundance: .
j_gene: TRBJ2-6
v_gene: TRBV6-2/TRBV6-3

CDR3nt: TGTGCCAGCAGCGAGGCGGAGGGAGAGACCCAGTACTTC
CDR3aa: CASSEAEGETQYF
len: 13
d_gene: .
abundance: .
j_gene: TRBJ2-5
v_gene: TRBV9

CDR3nt: TGCAGCGTTGCTCAACGCAATCAGCCCCAGCATTTT
CDR3aa: CSVAQRNQPQHF
len: 12
d_gene: .
abundance: few
j_gene: TRBJ1-5
v_gene: TRBV29-1

CDR3nt: TGTGCCAGCTCCTGGGACAGGGGCTCCAATGAGCAGTTCTTC
CDR3aa: CASSWDRGSNEQFF
len: 14
d_gene: TRBD1
abundance: many
j_gene: TRBJ2-1
v_gene: TRBV6-1

CDR3nt: TGCAGCGTTGGGGGGCACAGCAATCAGCCCCAGCATTTT
CDR3aa: CSVGGHSNQPQHF
len: 13
d_gene: .
abundance: .
j_gene: TRBJ1-5
v_gene: TRBV29-1

CDR3nt: TGTGCCATCAGGGGGACGGAAGGGGAGACCCAGTACTTC
CDR3aa: CAIRGTEGETQYF
len: 13
d_gene: .
abundance: .
j_gene: TRBJ2-5
v_gene: TRBV10-3

CDR3nt: TGTGCCAGCAGCACCCCCGGGACAGGGGCTGAAAAACTGTTTTTT
CDR3aa: CASSTPGTGAEKLFF
len: 15
d_gene: TRBD1
abundance: once
j_gene: TRBJ1-4
v_gene: TRBV4-2

CDR3nt: TGTGCCAGCAGCGTTAGCGGGGGGGGCTACGAGCAGTACTTC
CDR3aa: CASSVSGGGYEQYF
len: 14
d_gene: TRBD2
abundance: .
j_gene: TRBJ2-7
v_gene: TRBV7-9

CDR3nt: TGCAGTGCGGGCCGACAGGGATACGAGCAGTACTTC
CDR3aa: CSAGRQGYEQYF
len: 12
d_gene: TRBD1
abundance: .
j_gene: TRBJ2-7
v_gene: TRBV20-1

CDR3nt: TGCGCCAGCAGCTTGGGCGGAAACCGGGACAGGGCGGGCACTGAAGCTTTCTTT
CDR3aa: CASSLGGNRDRAGTEAFF
len: 18
d_gene: TRBD1
abundance: few
j_gene: TRBJ1-1
v_gene: TRBV5-1

CDR3nt: TGCAGTGCGCCCAATCTAGCGGGGGGCCAGACGCAGTATTTT
CDR3aa: CSAPNLAGGQTQYF
len: 14
d_gene: TRBD2
abundance: many
j_gene: TRBJ2-3
v_gene: TRBV20-1

CDR3nt: TGTGCCAGCAGTGCTGGGACAGGGGTCCTCCACTTT
CDR3aa: CASSAGTGVLHF
len: 12
d_gene: TRBD1
abundance: .
j_gene: TRBJ1-6
v_gene: TRBV2

CDR3nt: TGTGCCAGCAGAACTACCCCAGAGGAGAACTATGGCTACACCTTC
CDR3aa: CASRTTPEENYGYTF
len: 15
d_gene: .
abundance: few
j_gene: TRBJ1-2
v_gene: TRBV27

CDR3nt: TGTGCCATCAGTGAGCCCCGCCACGACAATGAGCAGTTCTTC
CDR3aa: CAISEPRHDNEQFF
len: 14
d_gene: .
abundance: .
j_gene: TRBJ2-1
v_gene: TRBV10-3

CDR3nt: TGTGCCACCTCCAGGGACTCAAACACCGGGGAGCTGTTTTTT
CDR3aa: CATSRDSNTGELFF
len: 14
d_gene: .
abundance: few
j_gene: TRBJ2-2
v_gene: TRBV7-9

CDR3nt: TGCAGTGCTCATGACAGGAAAGAGCAGTACTTC
CDR3aa: CSAHDRKEQYF
len: 11
d_gene: .
abundance: .
j_gene: TRBJ2-7
v_gene: TRBV20-1

CDR3nt: TGTGCCAGCAGGAAACAGGGGAGCTATGGCTACACCTTC
CDR3aa: CASRKQGSYGYTF
len: 13
d_gene: TRBD1
abundance: .
j_gene: TRBJ1-2
v_gene: TRBV6-1

CDR3nt: TGCGCCAGCAGCCAAGATCTAGGGAGCGAGCAGTACTTC
CDR3aa: CASSQDLGSEQYF
len: 13
d_gene: .
abundance: few
j_gene: TRBJ2-7
v_gene: TRBV4-3

CDR3nt: TGTGCCATCAGCATGACTAGCGGGGGACACACCGGGGAGCTGTTTTTT
CDR3aa: CAISMTSGGHTGELFF
len: 16
d_gene: TRBD2
abundance: few
j_gene: TRBJ2-2
v_gene: TRBV10-3

CDR3nt: TGCGCCAGCAGGATCACAGATACGCAGTATTTT
CDR3aa: CASRITDTQYF
len: 11
d_gene: .
abundance: many
j_gene: TRBJ2-3
v_gene: TRBV5-1

CDR3nt: TGCGCCAGCAGCCAAGATCGGGCTAGCGGGAGGGTAGAGCAGTTCTTC
CDR3aa: CASSQDRASGRVEQFF
len: 16
d_gene: TRBD2
abundance: few
j_gene: TRBJ2-1
v_gene: TRBV4-3

CDR3nt: TGCAGTGCTAGCTCCTCAGACTACGCAAGGGGCTACACCTTC
CDR3aa: CSASSSDYARGYTF
len: 14
d_gene: .
abundance: many
j_gene: TRBJ1-2
v_gene: TRBV20-1

CDR3nt: TGCAGTGCTCGACGGGCGAACACCGGGGAGCTGTTTTTT
CDR3aa: CSARRANTGELFF
len: 13
d_gene: .
abundance: few
j_gene: TRBJ2-2
v_gene: TRBV20-1